The rows below give T cell receptor beta chains drawn from one sample of a study of OX40 agonist ivuxolimab in advanced cancers. Clones were sequenced by immunoSEQ multiplex PCR, and TCRdb holds only the in-frame ones, with some missing. Counted here are fewer than 13,000 clones, 70% to 80% occurring once; the ten biggest clones make up about 43%. The source material was CD4+ or CD8+ T cells sorted from blood, sampled in a trial of the OX40 agonist ivuxolimab. These receptors came from an adult with an advanced solid tumor such as melanoma, head and neck, liver or kidney cancer. Both conserved end residues are part of each CDR3. The order of the fields is V gene, J gene, D gene, clone size, CDR3 protein, CDR3 DNA. The D gene is left open where the match is weak. The size entry is marked missing in some rows and otherwise reads once, few, many or a size class.

v_call: TRBV5-8; j_call: TRBJ2-3; d_call: -; clone_size: -; cdr3_aa: CASSSRPLAGTDTQYF; cdr3_nt: TGTGCCAGCAGCTCGAGGCCCCTGGCGGGGACAGATACGCAGTATTTT
v_call: TRBV15; j_call: TRBJ2-3; d_call: -; clone_size: -; cdr3_aa: CATSRQVGVPTDTQYF; cdr3_nt: TGTGCCACCAGCAGACAGGTCGGGGTTCCCACAGATACGCAGTATTTT
v_call: TRBV13; j_call: TRBJ2-3; d_call: -; clone_size: -; cdr3_aa: CASSLGLADTKIGDTQYF; cdr3_nt: TGTGCCAGCAGCTTAGGACTAGCTGACACAAAAATCGGGGATACGCAGTATTTT
v_call: TRBV7-9; j_call: TRBJ2-1; d_call: TRBD2; clone_size: -; cdr3_aa: CASSTLAGSYNEQFF; cdr3_nt: TGTGCCAGCAGCACCTTAGCGGGATCCTACAATGAGCAGTTCTTC
v_call: TRBV29-1; j_call: TRBJ2-7; d_call: -; clone_size: -; cdr3_aa: CSVVFRDRVNYEQYF; cdr3_nt: TGCAGCGTAGTATTCAGGGATCGGGTAAACTACGAGCAGTACTTC
v_call: TRBV15; j_call: TRBJ1-2; d_call: -; clone_size: once; cdr3_aa: CATSIQDYGYTF; cdr3_nt: TGTGCCACCAGCATCCAGGACTATGGCTACACCTTC
v_call: TRBV12-1; j_call: TRBJ2-6; d_call: -; clone_size: -; cdr3_aa: CASRQSRANVLTF; cdr3_nt: TGTGCCAGCAGACAAAGTCGGGCCAACGTCCTGACTTTC
v_call: TRBV9; j_call: TRBJ2-5; d_call: -; clone_size: -; cdr3_aa: CASSGRYQETQYF; cdr3_nt: TGTGCCAGCAGTGGCCGGTACCAAGAGACCCAGTACTTC
v_call: TRBV9; j_call: TRBJ2-7; d_call: -; clone_size: -; cdr3_aa: CASSLGQDYEQYF; cdr3_nt: TGTGCCAGCAGTCTCGGACAGGACTATGAGCAGTACTTC
v_call: TRBV14; j_call: TRBJ2-7; d_call: -; clone_size: -; cdr3_aa: CASRKDTTYEQYF; cdr3_nt: TGTGCCAGCAGGAAAGACACCACCTACGAGCAGTACTTC
v_call: TRBV4-3; j_call: TRBJ2-1; d_call: -; clone_size: -; cdr3_aa: CASSQSQLDEQFF; cdr3_nt: TGCGCCAGCAGCCAAAGTCAGTTGGATGAGCAGTTCTTC
v_call: TRBV4-1; j_call: TRBJ1-1; d_call: -; clone_size: -; cdr3_aa: CASSLDTTEAFF; cdr3_nt: TGTGCCAGCAGCTTAGACACCACTGAAGCTTTCTTT
v_call: TRBV6-1; j_call: TRBJ2-1; d_call: -; clone_size: -; cdr3_aa: CASSVRGHSVSYNEQFF; cdr3_nt: TGTGCCAGCAGTGTAAGGGGACATTCTGTCTCCTACAATGAGCAGTTCTTC
v_call: TRBV2; j_call: TRBJ1-1; d_call: -; clone_size: many; cdr3_aa: CASSEEGGFSHEAFF; cdr3_nt: TGTGCCAGCAGTGAAGAAGGGGGGTTCTCCCATGAAGCTTTCTTT
v_call: TRBV29-1; j_call: TRBJ2-7; d_call: -; clone_size: -; cdr3_aa: CSVEDDGESYEQYF; cdr3_nt: TGCAGCGTTGAAGATGATGGGGAATCTTACGAGCAGTACTTC
v_call: TRBV10-3; j_call: TRBJ1-2; d_call: TRBD1; clone_size: -; cdr3_aa: CAISEAGQGNGYTF; cdr3_nt: TGTGCCATCAGTGAGGCCGGACAGGGGAATGGCTACACCTTC
v_call: TRBV21-1; j_call: TRBJ2-7; d_call: -; clone_size: -; cdr3_aa: CASSKANHGQDYEQYF; cdr3_nt: TGTGCCAGCAGCAAAGCGAATCATGGACAGGACTACGAGCAGTACTTC
v_call: TRBV7-9; j_call: TRBJ2-3; d_call: TRBD2; clone_size: once; cdr3_aa: CASSPTSAGAPDTQYF; cdr3_nt: TGTGCCAGCAGTCCCACATCAGCGGGGGCCCCAGATACGCAGTATTTT
v_call: TRBV28; j_call: TRBJ1-1; d_call: -; clone_size: few; cdr3_aa: CASSLLMVGGATEAFF; cdr3_nt: TGTGCCAGCAGTTTATTAATGGTCGGAGGGGCCACTGAAGCTTTCTTT
v_call: TRBV6-5; j_call: TRBJ2-2; d_call: TRBD2; clone_size: -; cdr3_aa: CASSYLAGGTGELFF; cdr3_nt: TGTGCCAGCAGTTACCTAGCGGGGGGAACCGGGGAGCTGTTTTTT
v_call: TRBV7-2; j_call: TRBJ2-7; d_call: TRBD1; clone_size: -; cdr3_aa: CASSLVGTGDREQYF; cdr3_nt: TGTGCCAGCAGCTTAGTGGGGACAGGGGATCGGGAGCAGTACTTC
v_call: TRBV6-1; j_call: TRBJ2-1; d_call: -; clone_size: -; cdr3_aa: CASTKDFSSYNEQFF; cdr3_nt: TGTGCCAGCACCAAGGACTTCAGCTCCTACAATGAGCAGTTCTTC
v_call: TRBV9; j_call: TRBJ1-2; d_call: TRBD1; clone_size: -; cdr3_aa: CASSVDQGVYGYTF; cdr3_nt: TGTGCCAGCAGCGTAGACCAGGGGGTCTATGGCTACACCTTC
v_call: TRBV6-6; j_call: TRBJ2-6; d_call: -; clone_size: -; cdr3_aa: CASIPQLAAGANVLTF; cdr3_nt: TGTGCCAGCATCCCCCAACTAGCTGCTGGGGCCAACGTCCTGACTTTC
v_call: TRBV9; j_call: TRBJ2-1; d_call: -; clone_size: -; cdr3_aa: CASSVKWDEQFF; cdr3_nt: TGTGCCAGCAGCGTAAAGTGGGATGAGCAGTTCTTC
v_call: TRBV13; j_call: TRBJ2-3; d_call: -; clone_size: -; cdr3_aa: CASSPRVEGTDTQYF; cdr3_nt: TGTGCCAGCAGCCCTAGGGTGGAGGGCACAGATACGCAGTATTTT
v_call: TRBV7-8; j_call: TRBJ2-1; d_call: -; clone_size: few; cdr3_aa: CASSFLNSGNEQFF; cdr3_nt: TGTGCCAGCAGCTTTCTTAATAGCGGCAATGAGCAGTTCTTC
v_call: TRBV7-9; j_call: TRBJ2-7; d_call: -; clone_size: -; cdr3_aa: CASSLLEDRDHYEQYF; cdr3_nt: TGTGCCAGCAGCTTATTGGAAGATCGGGACCACTACGAGCAGTACTTC
v_call: TRBV6-6; j_call: TRBJ2-3; d_call: -; clone_size: -; cdr3_aa: CASNPAELATDTQYF; cdr3_nt: TGTGCCAGCAACCCAGCGGAATTAGCAACAGATACGCAGTATTTT
v_call: TRBV4-1; j_call: TRBJ2-7; d_call: -; clone_size: -; cdr3_aa: CASSPVRQNEQYF; cdr3_nt: TGCGCCAGCAGCCCCGTCAGGCAGAACGAGCAGTACTTC
v_call: TRBV5-6; j_call: TRBJ1-3; d_call: -; clone_size: -; cdr3_aa: CASSLDLSGNTIYF; cdr3_nt: TGTGCCAGCAGCTTGGACCTCTCTGGAAACACCATATATTTT
v_call: TRBV2; j_call: TRBJ2-1; d_call: TRBD2; clone_size: -; cdr3_aa: CASSEALLSGRGNEQFF; cdr3_nt: TGTGCCAGCAGTGAAGCGCTTCTGAGCGGGAGAGGGAATGAGCAGTTCTTC
v_call: TRBV28; j_call: TRBJ1-5; d_call: TRBD1; clone_size: -; cdr3_aa: CASSIYPGQGPFNQPQHF; cdr3_nt: TGTGCCAGCAGTATTTATCCAGGACAGGGTCCTTTCAATCAGCCCCAGCATTTT
v_call: TRBV7-9; j_call: TRBJ2-5; d_call: -; clone_size: -; cdr3_aa: CASSLPGKSAIETQYF; cdr3_nt: TGTGCCAGCAGCTTACCAGGGAAGTCTGCGATCGAGACCCAGTACTTC
v_call: TRBV7-8; j_call: TRBJ1-2; d_call: -; clone_size: medium-sized; cdr3_aa: CASTLWGAGGYTF; cdr3_nt: TGTGCCAGCACCCTCTGGGGGGCCGGTGGCTACACCTTC
v_call: TRBV15; j_call: TRBJ1-1; d_call: -; clone_size: -; cdr3_aa: CATSRVSQPTEAFF; cdr3_nt: TGTGCCACCAGCAGAGTCTCACAGCCAACTGAAGCTTTCTTT
v_call: TRBV15; j_call: TRBJ1-3; d_call: -; clone_size: -; cdr3_aa: CATSERSRQEGNTIYF; cdr3_nt: TGTGCCACCAGCGAGCGGTCGAGGCAGGAAGGAAACACCATATATTTT
v_call: TRBV6-1; j_call: TRBJ1-2; d_call: -; clone_size: few; cdr3_aa: CASEGMDYGYTF; cdr3_nt: TGTGCCAGCGAAGGGATGGACTATGGCTACACCTTC
v_call: TRBV5-5; j_call: TRBJ1-1; d_call: TRBD1; clone_size: -; cdr3_aa: CASSLVGQMNTEAFF; cdr3_nt: TGTGCCAGCAGCTTGGTGGGACAGATGAACACTGAAGCTTTCTTT
v_call: TRBV14; j_call: TRBJ1-6; d_call: TRBD1; clone_size: -; cdr3_aa: CASSQEKGTGNSPLHF; cdr3_nt: TGTGCCAGCAGCCAAGAAAAGGGGACAGGGAATTCACCCCTCCACTTT
v_call: TRBV28; j_call: TRBJ1-2; d_call: TRBD1; clone_size: -; cdr3_aa: CASSLLGTASYGYTF; cdr3_nt: TGTGCCAGCAGTTTACTTGGGACAGCATCCTATGGCTACACCTTC
v_call: TRBV6-9; j_call: TRBJ1-2; d_call: TRBD1; clone_size: -; cdr3_aa: CASSPVTGTGNYGYTF; cdr3_nt: TGTGCCAGCAGCCCTGTAACTGGGACAGGGAACTATGGCTACACCTTC
v_call: TRBV11-1; j_call: TRBJ1-1; d_call: -; clone_size: once; cdr3_aa: CASSLVAGLSTEAFF; cdr3_nt: TGTGCCAGCAGCTTAGTGGCAGGGCTGAGCACTGAAGCTTTCTTT
v_call: TRBV28; j_call: TRBJ1-5; d_call: -; clone_size: once; cdr3_aa: CASSLKAYSNQPQHF; cdr3_nt: TGTGCCAGCAGTTTAAAGGCTTATAGCAATCAGCCCCAGCATTTT
v_call: TRBV6-6; j_call: TRBJ1-1; d_call: TRBD1; clone_size: -; cdr3_aa: CASSIPPRQGTTEAFF; cdr3_nt: TGTGCCAGCAGCATACCGCCGAGACAGGGTACCACTGAAGCTTTCTTT
v_call: TRBV10-3; j_call: TRBJ1-5; d_call: -; clone_size: -; cdr3_aa: CAISAGGQLNQPQHF; cdr3_nt: TGTGCCATCAGTGCCGGGGGACAATTAAATCAGCCCCAGCATTTT